The clone carrying this T cell receptor beta chain was observed a few times. The target antigen is unknown. This specimen comes from a study of molecular identifiers for immune sequencing clone quantification. Sorted naive CD8 T cells were those defined as CD8+CD4-CCR7+CD45RA+. Whole-study results and caveats: Clones of above 20 RNA copies carried over 97% of effector molecules; in naive cells they carried under 1%.

The germline gives CDR1 MGHRA, CDR2 YSYEKL. CDR3 length: 15 residues. The junction had 10 bases not matched to a gene; V was cut back by 5 bases and J by 6 bases. Previously described methods and listed TCR primers were employed for the bulk TCR libraries. Each CDR3 protein gets one entry after TCRdb re-called the PCR reads with MiXCR. The sample has more than 450,000 distinct CDR3 sequences, around 23% seen once. Material: naive CD8+ T cells from blood, with Jurkat cell RNA spiked in. Regarding subset: FACS-sorted CD8+CD4-CCR7+CD45RA+ naive T cells. The origin of this receptor is a human donor in good health. Some libraries in this study had Jurkat cell RNA spiked in. The gene calls are TRBV4-1 and TRBJ2-1; 7 bases align to TRBD2. The CDR3 region is CASSEGAGWGNEQFF. In nucleotides, the CDR3 is TGCGCCAGCAGCGAAGGAGCGGGATGGGGCAATGAGCAGTTCTTC.